This T cell receptor (beta chain) was sequenced in a study of T cell responses to AZD1222 COVID-19 vaccine. Study-wide context: Pooled together were second doses at about 4 or about 12 weeks. Findings of the study overall: Close to half of all spike-specific TCRs reportedly target regions of the variants that are unmutated. Recipients of two AZD1222 doses showed rising Spike-specific TCR breadth and depth. Clonal diversity was possibly underestimated, and white British individuals and females predominated among donors.

The protocol was immunoSEQ multiplex PCR, while the TCRdb copy is restricted to in-frame clones and leaves out a portion. The data contain 150,000 to 200,000 clones, roughly nine tenths of them singletons. Points on this clone: The antigen remains undetermined.

In germline, CDR1 is SNHLY, CDR2 FYNNEI. The V end lost 6 bases, the J end lost 8 bases, and 10 bases lay between the germline ends. This CDR3 spans 12 amino acids. The chain recombines TRBV2 with TRBJ1-4; D unresolved. Sequences were derived from peripheral blood, sampled on day 0 of AZD1222 vaccination. This receptor was identified in an adult in good health. The CDR3 loop reads CASSFEGEKLFF. The DNA of the CDR3 is TGTGCCAGCAGCTTCGAAGGCGAAAAACTGTTTTTT.